The 4 T cell receptor beta chains below all came from one sample that was sequenced in a study of OX40 agonist ivuxolimab in advanced cancers. Here immunoSEQ multiplex PCR was the method, and the copy in TCRdb shows in-frame clones only, minus some. In the table there are approximately 58,000 clones, approximately 86% of which are singletons. The sample was CD4+ or CD8+ T cells sorted from blood, taken in a trial of the OX40 agonist ivuxolimab. The receptors originated from an adult with an advanced solid tumor such as melanoma, head and neck, liver or kidney cancer.

The chain has TRBV7-2 and TRBJ2-1; 13 positions agree with TRBD2. CDR1 SGHTA and CDR2 FQGNSA come from the germline V gene. V lost 5 bases and J lost 8; bases outside the gene matches: 9. There are 16 residues in the CDR3. The DNA of the CDR3 is TGTGCCAGCAGCCCAATTGGACTAGCGGGAGAGTATGAGCAGTTCTTC. As protein: CASSPIGLAGEYEQFF.

The chain carries TRBV6-6 and TRBJ1-2; a possible D gene is TRBD1 (5 bases). The germline V and J ends were trimmed by 8 bases and 4 bases, with 11 bases remaining between them. CDR1 and CDR2 from the germline V gene are MNHNY and SVGAGI (reference sequence). This CDR3 is 12 amino acids long. The CDR3 DNA follows: TGTGCCAGCCGGGGAGGGGTCTATGGCTACACCTTC. This gives the protein CASRGGVYGYTF.

V usage is TRBV5-8 and J usage is TRBJ1-1, with D uncertain. V lost 1 base and J lost 5, with 12 bases in between. Germline loops: CDR1 SGHTS, CDR2 YDEGEE. The CDR3 is made up of 14 amino acids. CDR3 nucleotide sequence: TGTGCCAGCAGCTTGTGGTCGGCTGGTACTGAAGCTTTCTTT. This gives the protein CASSLWSAGTEAFF.

A single count supports this clone. The chain combines TRBV7-3 with TRBJ2-1; D possibly corresponds to TRBD2 (6 bases). CDR1 is SGHTA and CDR2 is FQGTGA in the germline V gene. The length of the CDR3 is 15 residues. V lost 2 bases to trimming and J lost 3 bases, with 11 bases between them. CDR3 sequence reads: CASSLWDSGYNEQFF. In DNA, the CDR3 is TGTGCCAGCAGCTTATGGGACTCAGGCTACAATGAGCAGTTCTTC. Using reference TRBV7-3 and TRBJ2-1 for the parts outside the CDR3, the full variable domain is GAGVSQTPSNKVTEKGKYVELRCDPISGHTALYWYRQSLGQGPEFLIYFQGTGAADDSGLPNDRFFAVRPEGSVSTLKIQRTERGDSAVYLCASSLWDSGYNEQFFGPGTRLTVL.